This T cell receptor beta chain is from a study of blood T cell repertoires in COVID-19. Background on the study: Spain, Italy and the United States supplied samples that represented acute and convalescent COVID-19. Nucleic acid was either cDNA or gDNA, and it came from T cells, B-cell-depleted T cells, or PBMCs.

Germline V lookup: CDR1 MDHEN, CDR2 SYDVKM. The CDR3 has 14 amino acids. V shed 2 bases and J shed 6 bases, with 11 bases lying between them. Original analysis: Nucleated cell number was recorded as an estimate derived from reference gene primer amplification. Profiled with immunoSEQ multiplex PCR; TCRdb holds only in-frame clones, not every one. V and J calls and clone size are as listed in that table; D and trimming were resolved from the DNA. The table includes over 250,000 clones, approximately 89% detected once. Input material: peripheral blood. This sequence was found in a young woman with COVID-19, enrolled during active disease. The chain combines TRBV28 with TRBJ2-1; D might be TRBD2 (6 bases). The CDR3 spells CASSLEGGPNEQFF. Here the CDR3 DNA reads TGTGCCAGCAGTTTAGAAGGAGGGCCCAATGAGCAGTTCTTC.